This T cell receptor (beta chain) was identified in a study of blood T cell repertoires in COVID-19. Original handling: Researchers report that nucleated cell counts were estimated from reference gene primer amplification. Generated by immunoSEQ multiplex PCR, the TCRdb table keeps only in-frame clones and is missing some. V, J and clone size derive from that table, while D and trimming were established from the DNA sequence. The sample has 350,000 to 450,000 clones, around 90% seen once; the top ten hold around 1.3%. Germline CDR1 reads SEHNR; CDR2 reads FQNEAQ (reference sequence). V dropped 5 bases and J dropped 3; count of bases not matched to a gene: 8. This CDR3 is built from 15 residues.

The chain uses TRBV7-9 and TRBJ1-1, with 8 positions matching TRBD1. This clonotype was obtained from a middle-aged man with acute or convalescent COVID-19. Sequencing was performed on peripheral blood. CDR3 protein: CASSPMDREDTEAFF. The DNA of the CDR3 is TGTGCCAGCAGCCCGATGGACAGGGAAGACACTGAAGCTTTCTTT.